Below are 31 T cell receptor beta chains sequenced from a single sample in a study of Ad26.COV2.S vaccination and SARS-CoV-2 variants (dated by TCRdb to the early 2020s). This sample's time point label indicates: individuals recovered from natural SARS-CoV-2 infection. The library came from the immunoSEQ multiplex PCR assay. TCRdb carries this immuneACCESS record with in-frame sequences only. Its versions omit some clonotypes, under half of them owing to an unresolved V gene in the studies checked, with the rest unexplained. This sample gives tens of thousands of clones in total; less than 85% of them show up just once. The ten largest account for approximately 15% of the sample. The starting material was peripheral blood, obtained after recovery from COVID-19. All receptors come from a human donor who had recovered from COVID-19.

This chain links TRBV27 with TRBJ2-7, with D uncertain. CDR1 is MNHEY, CDR2 SMNVEV, per germline (reference sequence). The CDR3 is 11 residues long. V lost 6 bases to trimming and J lost 5 bases, with 8 bases between them. The CDR3 is CASSTYDEQYF. CDR3 nucleotides: TGTGCCAGCAGCACCTATGACGAGCAGTACTTC.

The J gene is TRBJ1-2, the V gene TRBV7-9; no reliable D call. The CDR3 contains 12 residues. Trimming stripped 6 bases from V and 3 bases from J, with 8 bases between. The germline gives CDR1 SEHNR, CDR2 FQNEAQ (reference sequence). The CDR3 protein is CASSYRDYGYTF. CDR3 nucleotides: TGTGCCAGCAGTTATCGAGACTATGGCTACACCTTC.

This clone was observed a single time. V is TRBV4-3 and J is TRBJ2-7; 7 bases fit TRBD1. V shed 4 bases, J shed 6 bases, and the junction held 9 bases outside the gene matches. This CDR3 comprises 14 residues. CDR1 is LGHNA, CDR2 YSLEER, per germline. CDR3 sequence reads: CASSRQGAIGEQYF. CDR3 coding DNA: TGCGCCAGCAGCCGACAGGGAGCAATTGGCGAGCAGTACTTC.

The rearrangement joins TRBV29-1 to TRBJ2-5; 9 positions match TRBD1. Per germline, CDR1 SQVTM and CDR2 ANQGSEA. The V gene end was trimmed by 7 bases and the J gene end by 5 bases; junction bases not matched to a gene: 14. This CDR3 spans 15 amino acids. CDR3 loop: CSARRHNRGRETQYF. CDR3 in DNA: TGCAGCGCCCGACGGCACAACAGGGGGCGTGAGACCCAGTACTTC.

There are a few counts of this clone. The chain recombines TRBV10-2 with TRBJ2-7, with 8 bases matching TRBD1. Germline V gene lookup returns CDR1 WSHSY and CDR2 SAAADI. This CDR3 has 16 amino acids. V was clipped by 10 bases and J by 4 bases; unmatched bases: 18. CDR3 nucleotides: TGCGCCACCAGAGGACAGGGCCGGACTCTAAATTACGAGCAGTACTTC. As protein: CATRGQGRTLNYEQYF.

The CDR3 reads CASSPPRGRGELHGYTF. The CDR3 nucleotides are TGTGCCAGCAGCCCCCCAAGGGGGCGAGGCGAGTTACATGGCTACACCTTC. V usage is TRBV11-3 and J usage is TRBJ1-2, with 7 bases fitting TRBD1. Germline V CDR1 and CDR2: SGHNT, YENEEA. This CDR3 is built from 17 residues. The J segment lost 6 bases and the V segment lost 5 bases, leaving 18 bases of the junction unmatched.

This clone was observed once. The J gene is TRBJ1-2, the V gene TRBV10-3; D is ambiguous. V was shortened by 0 bases and J by 4 bases, with 6 bases between the two germline ends. There are 13 residues in the CDR3. The germline V gene has CDR1 ENHRY and CDR2 SYGVKD. The CDR3 sequence: CAISESRGYGYTF. The CDR3 DNA follows: TGTGCCATCAGTGAGTCCCGGGGCTATGGCTACACCTTC.

This chain joins TRBV12-3 or TRBV12-4 and TRBJ1-1; D not resolved. V was shortened by 5 bases and J by 8 bases, with 9 bases between the two germline ends. This CDR3 spans 11 amino acids. CDR3 region: CASSLDSEAFF. CDR3 nucleotides: TGTGCCAGCAGTCTGGACTCGGAAGCTTTCTTT.

The V and J genes are TRBV2 and TRBJ2-5; 10 positions match TRBD1. The CDR3 is 14 amino acids. From germline, CDR1 is SNHLY and CDR2 FYNNEI. V was pared by 5 bases and J by 4 bases, with 4 bases of the junction left unmatched. The CDR3 region has the DNA TGTGCCAGCAGTCGGGACAGGGGAGGAGAGACCCAGTACTTC. Encoded protein: CASSRDRGGETQYF.

In its sample, this clone was seen a few times. The chain employs TRBV7-2 and TRBJ2-7; possibly TRBD1 for D (5 bases). V lost 2 bases, J lost 5 bases, and 13 bases lay in between. Germline V CDR1 and CDR2: SGHTA, FQGNSA. The CDR3 consists of 14 residues. The CDR3 bases are TGTGCCAGCAGCTTACCCCAGGGTTACAACGAGCAGTACTTC. It is translated as CASSLPQGYNEQYF.

This clone was counted a single time. The chain employs TRBV2 and TRBJ2-4, with a weak D call TRBD2 (5 bases). Germline loops: CDR1 SNHLY, CDR2 FYNNEI. With 6 bases removed from V and 0 bases from J, the gap between germline ends came to 12 bases. The CDR3 runs 15 residues. The CDR3 sequence: CASRTDGVAKNIQYF. The CDR3 DNA reads as TGTGCCAGCAGGACGGACGGGGTAGCCAAAAACATTCAGTACTTC.

This chain links TRBV5-1 with TRBJ2-1; 15 positions agree with TRBD2. Germline CDR1 reads SGHRS; CDR2 reads YFSETQ. The CDR3 contains 15 residues. The V and J ends lost 4 bases and 12 bases, in that order; junction bases with no gene match: 8. This CDR3 is CASSTGLAGGRGQFF. CDR3 coding DNA: TGCGCCAGCAGCACGGGACTAGCGGGGGGTCGCGGGCAGTTCTTC.

The chain links TRBV18 to TRBJ2-5, with 15 nucleotides matching TRBD2. This CDR3 spans 17 amino acids. Losses at the gene ends were 3 bases for V and 1 base for J; bases not matched to a gene: 3. CDR1 KGHSH and CDR2 LQKENI come from the germline V gene. In DNA, the CDR3 is TGTGCCAGCTCACCCGGACTAGCGGGAGGGTTCCAAGAGACCCAGTACTTC. It codes for CASSPGLAGGFQETQYF.

The chain has TRBV7-9 and TRBJ1-1, with TRBD1 matching over 9 bases. Trimming took 4 bases from V and 5 from J; bases not matched to a gene: 2. The CDR3 spans 13 residues. The germline CDR1 and CDR2 sequences are SEHNR and FQNEAQ (reference sequence). In DNA, the CDR3 is TGTGCCAGCAGCTCACAGGGGGCAACTGAAGCTTTCTTT. Its protein product is CASSSQGATEAFF.

This sequence joins TRBV16 and TRBJ1-1, with D tentatively TRBD1 (5 bases). The length of the CDR3 is 15 residues. V was pared by 4 bases and J by 3 bases, with 15 bases between. CDR1 and CDR2 (germline): KGHSY, FQNENV. The CDR3 nucleotides read TGTGCCAGCAGCCGCTCGTTTGGGGGGGACACTGAAGCTTTCTTT. Translating gives CASSRSFGGDTEAFF.

J is TRBJ2-2 and V is TRBV28; TRBD2 matches at 10 bases. Trimming took 3 bases from V and 3 from J; bases not matched to a gene: 10. From germline, CDR1 is MDHEN and CDR2 SYDVKM. The CDR3 covers 18 residues. The CDR3 loop is CASSFLAGDPSYTGELFF. CDR3 in DNA: TGTGCCAGCAGTTTTCTAGCGGGAGATCCTTCTTACACCGGGGAGCTGTTTTTT. The full variable domain, rest sourced from reference TRBV28 and TRBJ2-2, is DVKVTQSSRYLVKRTGEKVFLECVQDMDHENMFWYRQDPGLGLRLIYFSYDVKMKEKGDIPEGYSVSREKKERFSLILESASTNQTSMYLCASSFLAGDPSYTGELFFGEGSRLTVL.

The chain is built from TRBV12-5 and TRBJ2-7; no firm D call. The CDR3 contains 14 residues. V shed 2 bases and J shed 3 bases, with 11 bases lying between them. Germline V lookup: CDR1 LGHNT, CDR2 FRNRAP. Here the CDR3 reads CASGLPPGDYEQYF. CDR3 coding DNA: TGTGCTAGTGGTTTGCCGCCAGGCGACTACGAGCAGTACTTC.

V is TRBV3-1 (or the pseudogene TRBV3-2) and J is TRBJ2-1; the match to TRBD2 covers 9 bases. Germline CDR1 and CDR2: LGHDT and YNNKEL (reference sequence). The CDR3 is made up of 16 amino acids. J lost 6 bases, V lost 3 bases, and 9 bases had no gene match. CDR3 coding DNA: TGTGCCAGCAGCCACCTCCAGCGGGAGGAGGGCAATGAGCAGTTCTTC. Protein product: CASSHLQREEGNEQFF.

This clone has more than one count but fewer than ten. The chain has TRBV15 and TRBJ1-1, with D maybe TRBD1 (5 bases). The CDR3 has 15 residues. Germline V lookup: CDR1 LNHNV, CDR2 YYDKDF (reference sequence). The V gene lost 5 bases and the J gene lost 4 bases, with 17 bases spanning the gap. DNA for the CDR3: TGTGCCACCAGCCCCCGGGGCTGGAGTCCCACTGAAGCTTTCTTT. Amino acid sequence: CATSPRGWSPTEAFF.

The V gene is TRBV11-1, the J gene TRBJ2-2, with D possibly being TRBD1 or TRBD2 (5 bases each). Between the trimmed V and J ends, which lost 4 bases and 8 bases, there was a span of 14 bases. The CDR3 runs 14 residues. Germline CDR1 reads SGHAT; CDR2 reads FQDESV (reference sequence). The CDR3 DNA reads TGTGCCAGCAGCTCCGGGACCAGATCGGGGGAGCTGTTTTTT. Amino acid sequence: CASSSGTRSGELFF.

The chain couples TRBV7-9 to TRBJ2-2; D is perhaps TRBD2 (5 bases). The V end lost 1 base, the J end lost 7 bases, and 10 bases lay between the germline ends. Germline V gene lookup returns CDR1 SEHNR and CDR2 FQNEAQ (reference sequence). This CDR3 has 14 amino acids. CDR3 residues: CASSLGLEGGELFF. The CDR3 bases are TGTGCCAGCAGCTTAGGACTCGAGGGCGGGGAGCTGTTTTTT.

This chain links TRBV3-1 (or the pseudogene TRBV3-2) with TRBJ2-7; D may correspond to TRBD1 or TRBD2 (5 bases each). The germline CDR1 and CDR2 sequences are LGHDT and YNNKEL (reference sequence). The CDR3 covers 14 residues. V was shortened by 0 bases and J by 0 bases, with 6 bases between the two germline ends. CDR3 DNA sequence: TGTGCCAGCAGCCAAGATGGGGGCTCCTACGAGCAGTACTTC. Amino acids: CASSQDGGSYEQYF.

This rearrangement joins TRBV12-3 or TRBV12-4 to TRBJ2-2; D is unclear. V was shortened by 5 bases and J by 3 bases, with 4 bases between the two germline ends. This CDR3 has 12 residues. In DNA form, the CDR3 reads TGTGCCAGCAGTATCCACACCGGGGAGCTGTTTTTT. Protein sequence: CASSIHTGELFF.

The V gene is TRBV7-2, the J gene TRBJ2-1; D perhaps matches TRBD1 (5 bases). V lost 0 bases, J lost 8 bases, and 14 bases lay in between. CDR1 and CDR2 (germline): SGHTA, FQGNSA. This CDR3 spans 15 amino acids. The CDR3 protein is CASSLAYKLGHEQFF. In DNA, the CDR3 is TGTGCCAGCAGCTTAGCCTATAAATTGGGGCATGAGCAGTTCTTC.

The chain couples TRBV9 to TRBJ1-1; D unclear. CDR3 size: 13 residues. Germline CDR1 reads SGDLS; CDR2 reads YYNGEE. The V end was cut by 0 bases, the J end by 5 bases, with 8 bases between. The CDR3 DNA sequence: TGTGCCAGCAGCGTAGTTTTGGGGACTGAAGCTTTCTTT. Protein: CASSVVLGTEAFF.

The V gene is TRBV7-9, the J gene TRBJ1-1; no clear D gene. V lost 1 base, J lost 11 bases, and 17 bases lay in between. The CDR3 spans 14 residues. In germline, CDR1 is SEHNR, CDR2 FQNEAQ (reference sequence). The CDR3 sequence is CASSLGSGQREAFF. The CDR3 nucleotides are TGTGCCAGCAGCTTAGGAAGTGGTCAGCGTGAGGCTTTCTTT.

The sample holds one count of this clone. The chain links TRBV3-1 (or the pseudogene TRBV3-2) to TRBJ1-3; D is unresolved. The CDR3 totals 14 residues. V shed 10 bases and J shed 0 bases, with 13 bases lying between them. Germline CDR1 is LGHDT and CDR2 is YNNKEL (reference sequence). Here the CDR3 DNA reads TGTGCCACCGGCGGGCAGAACTCTGGAAACACCATATATTTT. It specifies CATGGQNSGNTIYF.

This clone has just a few counts. This chain connects TRBV6-4 to TRBJ1-1; a possible D gene is TRBD1 (5 bases). The CDR3 has 14 amino acids. The germline CDR1 and CDR2 sequences are MRHNA and SNTAGT. Between the trimmed V and J ends, which lost 2 bases and 1 base, there was a span of 8 bases. This CDR3 is CASSDIRGNTEAFF. In nucleotides, the CDR3 is TGTGCCAGCAGTGACATTAGGGGGAACACTGAAGCTTTCTTT.

The rearrangement joins TRBV6-2 or TRBV6-3 to TRBJ2-2; 12 bases are shared with TRBD1. V dropped 5 bases and J dropped 6; count of bases not matched to a gene: 4. Per germline, CDR1 MNHEY and CDR2 SVGEGT. The CDR3 loop spans 15 amino acids. The CDR3 is CASSGGTGGAGELFF. CDR3 sequence (DNA): TGTGCCAGCAGTGGTGGGACAGGGGGCGCCGGGGAGCTGTTTTTT.

The V and J genes are TRBV19 and TRBJ1-1; TRBD1 aligns across 7 bases. V shed 3 bases, J shed 1 base, and the junction held 17 bases outside the gene matches. Germline values: CDR1 LNHDA, CDR2 SQIVND (reference sequence). The CDR3 sequence is 19 residues long. CDR3 bases: TGTGCCAGTAGTATGATTATAGACACGGACAGGCTTCCGAACACTGAAGCTTTCTTT. Protein product: CASSMIIDTDRLPNTEAFF.

The chain employs TRBV5-4 and TRBJ1-1, with unresolved D. The CDR3 is 14 amino acids. Germline-derived CDR1 and CDR2 are SGHNT and YYREEE (reference sequence). The V gene lost 0 bases and the J gene lost 4 bases, with 10 bases spanning the gap. The CDR3 DNA reads TGTGCCAGCAGCTTGGACGGGAGTGTCACTGAAGCTTTCTTT. This encodes CASSLDGSVTEAFF.